The 5 T cell receptor beta chains listed next were all sequenced from one sample in a study of response to subunit inactivated influenza vaccine. TCRdb re-analysed the RT-PCR reads in MiXCR, keeping a single row per CDR3 protein. In the table there are approximately 700,000 distinct CDR3 sequences, around 13% of which are singletons. The sample in question was PBMCs from blood, obtained 14 to 15 days before vaccination. The receptors stem from a man aged 45 to 65 who received an inactivated influenza vaccine.

The sample holds one count of this clonotype. This chain joins TRBV6-2 or TRBV6-3 and TRBJ2-7; 12 nucleotides match TRBD2. V shed 0 bases, J shed 2 bases, and the junction held 5 bases outside the gene matches. Germline V gene data show CDR1 as MNHEY and CDR2 as SVGEGT. CDR3 length: 17 residues. CDR3 protein: CASSYSRLAGGTYEQYF. CDR3 nucleotide sequence: TGTGCCAGCAGTTACTCGAGGCTAGCGGGGGGGACCTACGAGCAGTACTTC.

V usage is TRBV5-1 and J usage is TRBJ2-7; perhaps TRBD2 as D (5 bases). Germline V gives CDR1 SGHRS, CDR2 YFSETQ. The V and J ends lost 4 bases and 0 bases respectively, with 26 bases between them. The CDR3 contains 19 residues. CDR3 loop: CASSASTGKNVMYSYEQYF. As DNA, the CDR3 is TGCGCCAGCAGCGCTTCGACCGGGAAAAACGTGATGTACTCCTACGAGCAGTACTTC.

This clonotype has just a few counts. This chain uses TRBV6-1 with TRBJ2-5; D gene unclear. CDR3 length: 14 amino acids. V gave up 6 bases and J gave up 1 base, with 12 bases separating them. Germline assignment: CDR1 MNHNS and CDR2 SASEGT. CDR3 region: CASRFRVFQETQYF. CDR3 coding DNA: TGTGCCAGCAGGTTTAGAGTCTTCCAAGAGACCCAGTACTTC.

This chain uses TRBV20-1 with TRBJ2-2; a weak D match, TRBD1 (6 bases). V was pared by 1 base and J by 8 bases, with 11 bases between. The CDR3 length is 13 residues. Germline V gene data show CDR1 as DFQATT and CDR2 as SNEGSKA (reference sequence). In DNA form, the CDR3 reads TGCAGTGCTAGAGCAGGGGCCTGGGGGGAGCTGTTTTTT. Protein: CSARAGAWGELFF.

The V call is TRBV30, the J call TRBJ2-1, with 14 bases aligning to TRBD2. The junction had 5 bases not matched to a gene; V was cut back by 5 bases and J by 8 bases. CDR1 and CDR2 (germline): GTSNPN, SVGIG (reference sequence). The CDR3 totals 14 residues. CDR3 in DNA: TGTGCCTGGGGTCGACTAGCGGGAGGGTATGAGCAGTTCTTC. Its protein is CAWGRLAGGYEQFF.